This T cell receptor beta chain came from a study of graft-versus-host responses after intestinal transplantation. The wider study: Anti-thymocyte globulin served as induction for all recipients, who then took tacrolimus and steroids for three to four years. General study points: Early post-transplant falls in HvG clones accompanied the peak levels of circulating GvH clones. Allografts of patients with graft-donor T cell macrochimerism showed high graft-versus-host to host-versus-graft clone ratios. Recipient marrow contained GvH clones, some of which appeared first in ileum or blood.

A remark on this clone: The antigen remains undetermined.

Produced via immunoSEQ multiplex PCR; TCRdb's table is partial and in-frame only. Found here are 9,500 to 15,000 clones, over 90% of them singletons; the top ten hold 20% to 25%. The TCR sequence derives from a human patient who received an intestinal transplant, so some T cells may come from the graft donor. Specimen: PBMCs, collected 109 days after intestinal transplant.

The CDR3 DNA reads as TGTGCCTGGGGAAGGACAGGGGCAGATACGCAGTATTTT. Protein: CAWGRTGADTQYF. This chain uses TRBV30 with TRBJ2-3; 9 nucleotides agree with TRBD1. Germline CDR1 reads GTSNPN; CDR2 reads SVGIG (reference sequence). The J segment lost 4 bases and the V segment lost 5 bases, leaving 4 bases of the junction unmatched. This CDR3 is built from 13 residues. The entire variable domain, with the rest obtained from reference TRBV30 and TRBJ2-3, is as follows: SQTIHQWPATLVQPVGSPLSLECTVEGTSNPNLYWYRQAAGRGLQLLFYSVGIGQISSEVPQNLSASRPQDRQFILSSKKLLLSDSGFYLCAWGRTGADTQYFGPGTRLTVL.